This T cell receptor (beta chain) was identified in a study of identical twins. General study findings and limits: Insertions ran lower in abundant cord blood beta clonotypes, though not in memory repertoires. Invariant MAIT and iNKT cells are populations that could partly confound zero-insertion analyses.

The CDR3 spans 17 residues. CDR1 DFQATT and CDR2 SNEGSKA come from the germline V gene (reference sequence). On this clonotype itself: No antigen is known for it.

Unique molecular identifiers were present on the cDNA, which also gained a universal primer site by template switching. MiXCR, run by TCRdb on the 5' RACE reads, gives a single entry per CDR3 protein. The sample consists of about 1.7 million distinct CDR3 sequences, about 30% of them appearing once. The sample taken for sequencing was cord blood. The rearrangement joins TRBV20-1 to TRBJ2-1; 14 positions match TRBD2. The J call may be mistaken, given a closer DNA end match to TRBJ2-7. This clonotype was sampled from a newborn girl in good health. The CDR3 here is CSASGTSGSPSYNEQYF. CDR3 DNA sequence: TGCAGTGCGAGTGGGACTAGCGGGAGTCCTTCCTACAATGAGCAGTACTTC.